The clone carrying this T cell receptor (beta chain) was detected only once. Its antigen is unknown. The data stem from a study of cytomegalovirus exposure and HLA in healthy donors. About the study: Earlier, some 170 million T cells were analyzed, and fewer than 120 million unique TCR beta sequences were found among them.

Looked up from germline, CDR1 is SGHTA and CDR2 is FQGTGA. The CDR3 is 13 amino acids. V gave up 2 bases and J gave up 6 bases; unmatched junction bases: 4. The study ran its PCR with 60 Vbeta and 13 Jbeta primers. The data were produced by immunoSEQ multiplex PCR, yet TCRdb's version contains in-frame clones alone and is incomplete. The profile shows about 190,000 clones, approximately 80% of them singletons. General study findings and limits: Follow-up analysis later connected one missense variant in DCLRE1C with trimming of TCR beta V- and J-genes. Listed as cytomegalovirus-associated were 164 TCR beta chains.

The gene calls are TRBV7-3 and TRBJ2-7, with 7 bases lining up with TRBD1. The sequencing sample was made of PBMCs. The receptor was isolated from a woman aged 25-40 years in good health and CMV-seropositive. The CDR3 is CASSLETGREQYF. The DNA for the CDR3 is TGTGCCAGCAGCTTAGAGACAGGGCGCGAGCAGTACTTC. Full variable domain (remainder filled in from reference TRBV7-3 and TRBJ2-7): GAGVSQTPSNKVTEKGKYVELRCDPISGHTALYWYRQSLGQGPEFLIYFQGTGAADDSGLPNDRFFAVRPEGSVSTLKIQRTERGDSAVYLCASSLETGREQYFGPGTRLTVT.